The entry below describes one T cell receptor (beta chain). Germline V gene sequence: CDR1 MNHEY, CDR2 SMNVEV (reference sequence). The CDR3 covers 13 residues. V shed 8 bases and J shed 4 bases, with 11 bases lying between them. Once extracted for a subset, genomic DNA was divided evenly among several immunoSEQ plates. Profiled with immunoSEQ multiplex PCR; TCRdb holds only in-frame clones, not every one. This sample has about 470,000 clones, with roughly 83% found just once. The study enrolled healthy HIV-negative adults without recent acute infections or vaccinations as donors. Among the donors, all were Caucasian adults who lived in Nashville, Tennessee. The data belong to a study of shared clonotypes between healthy human individuals.

The TCR comes from a woman between 40 and 55 years old in good health. Some clones in this sample may be carry-over from other donors' samples. The sequenced sample consisted of PBMCs. V usage is TRBV27 and J usage is TRBJ2-2; TRBD2 is a possible D gene (5 bases). Here the CDR3 DNA reads TGTGCCAGCTCCAACCGGGGCACCGGGGAGCTGTTTTTT. It translates to CASSNRGTGELFF.